This T cell receptor (beta chain) was retrieved from a study of blood T cell repertoires in COVID-19. Study summary: The origin of the acute and convalescent COVID-19 samples was the United States, Italy and Spain. Sources were T cells, B-cell-depleted T cells, or PBMCs; the material itself was cDNA or gDNA.

Original handling: For nucleated cells, counts were estimated from reference gene primer amplification. Sequenced by immunoSEQ multiplex PCR; TCRdb stores in-frame clones only, minus some. That table supplies the V and J calls and clone size; D and trimming were determined from the DNA. The sample lists around 160,000 clones; 87% were seen once. The CDR3 has 11 amino acids. In germline, CDR1 is DFQATT, CDR2 SNEGSKA (reference sequence). The sequenced material came from peripheral blood. The chain employs TRBV20-1 and TRBJ2-1, with 8 bases lining up with TRBD2. This clonotype originated in a man aged 80 or over with acute or convalescent COVID-19. The CDR3 loop reads CKTHRGGEQFF. As DNA, the CDR3 is TGCAAAACCCACCGGGGGGGTGAGCAGTTCTTC.